Following are 4 T cell receptor beta chains from one sample sequenced in a study of T-cell reconstitution after alpha-beta-depleted transplantation in children. Molecular barcoding with unique molecular identifiers was used for the TCRbeta library. TCRdb re-derived calls from the PCR reads in MiXCR, one entry per CDR3 protein. There are some 490,000 distinct CDR3 sequences in the sample; around an eighth occur only once, and under 7% lies in the top ten. Sequencing was performed on PBMCs from the stem cell graft donor, taken from the stem cell graft. The receptors stem from a human donor who donated a stem cell graft to a child with combined immunodeficiency.

This clonotype has a handful of counts. The V gene is TRBV24-1, the J gene TRBJ2-4; TRBD2 might be the D (6 bases). Trimming took 3 bases from V and 2 from J, leaving 7 bases between them. CDR3 length equals 14 residues. In germline, CDR1 is KGHDR, CDR2 SFDVKD. The DNA of the CDR3 is TGTGCCACCAGTGATGGAGGGTCCAAAAACATTCAGTACTTC. It specifies CATSDGGSKNIQYF.

The chain has TRBV20-1 and TRBJ2-7, with 8 bases aligning to TRBD2. The CDR3 runs to 14 residues. V trimming: 3 bases; J trimming: 2 bases; junction bases outside the gene matches: 6. Germline CDR1 is DFQATT and CDR2 is SNEGSKA (reference sequence). The CDR3 reads CSARLRGGTYEQYF. Here the CDR3 DNA reads TGCAGTGCTAGGTTACGGGGGGGGACCTACGAGCAGTACTTC.

This clonotype came up a few times. A much larger clone lies a single base off, so this may be a read error. CDR3 amino acids: CASSHGTAYEQYF. CDR3 nucleotide sequence: TGTGCCAGCAGCCACGGGACAGCCTACGAGCAGTACTTC. The chain is built from TRBV7-2 and TRBJ2-7; 7 nucleotides line up with TRBD1. Germline V CDR1 and CDR2: SGHTA, FQGNSA. V lost 5 bases and J lost 2; bases outside the gene matches: 3. The CDR3 totals 13 residues.

The sample holds many counts of this clonotype. The gene calls are TRBV7-6 and TRBJ2-7; 9 bases fit TRBD1. This CDR3 is built from 14 residues. V was pared by 1 base and J by 6 bases, with 4 bases of the junction left unmatched. CDR1 and CDR2 (germline): SGHVS, FNYEAQ. In DNA, the CDR3 is TGTGCCAGCAGCTTAGGGACAGGGGTCGGCGAGCAGTACTTC. It translates to CASSLGTGVGEQYF.